This entry lists 20 T cell receptor beta chains sequenced from one sample in a study of human T cells and chemical hapten exposure. The time point denotes: pre-sensitization, week 0. Treatment reported: therapeutic diphenylcyclopropenone sensitization with weekly scalp DPC. TCRdb fed the RACE reads into MiXCR, producing one record per CDR3 protein. The sample shows about 87,000 distinct CDR3 sequences, around 9.6% of them seen only once. The sample was whole blood, taken in connection with sensitization to the hapten diphenylcyclopropenone (DPC). All receptors come from a woman in her 40s with alopecia areata. Some clones in this sample may be carry-over from other donors' samples.

V and J are TRBV5-1 and TRBJ1-1; TRBD1 matches at 7 bases. Trimming removed 0 bases from V and 2 bases from J; junction bases left unmatched: 4. In germline, CDR1 is SGHRS, CDR2 YFSETQ. This CDR3 is 15 amino acids long. The CDR3, as DNA: TGCGCCAGCAGCTTGGGACAGGGATTAAACACTGAAGCTTTCTTT. It yields the protein CASSLGQGLNTEAFF. Looking up the rest from reference TRBV5-1 and TRBJ1-1 gives the full variable domain: KAGVTQTPRYLIKTRGQQVTLSCSPISGHRSVSWYQQTPGQGLQFLFEYFSETQRNKGNFPGRFSGRQFSNSRSEMNVSTLELGDSALYLCASSLGQGLNTEAFFGQGTRLTVV.

This clonotype was recorded at least ten times. The chain recombines TRBV5-5 with TRBJ1-1; no reliable D call. Trimming stripped 5 bases from V and 4 bases from J, with 12 bases between. CDR3 length equals 13 residues. Germline lookup yields CDR1 SGHKS and CDR2 YYEKEE (reference sequence). The chain's CDR3 is CASRSGVGTEAFF. CDR3 sequence (DNA): TGTGCCAGCAGAAGCGGGGTGGGCACTGAAGCTTTCTTT. Supplemented by reference TRBV5-5 and TRBJ1-1, the full variable domain reads DAGVTQSPTHLIKTRGQQVTLRCSPISGHKSVSWYQQVLGQGPQFIFQYYEKEERGRGNFPDRFSARQFPNYSSELNVNALLLGDSALYLCASRSGVGTEAFFGQGTRLTVV.

This clonotype was detected ten times or more. This rearrangement joins TRBV4-3 to TRBJ1-4; 8 positions agree with TRBD1. Germline assignment: CDR1 LGHNA and CDR2 YSLEER. The CDR3 is made up of 15 amino acids. V lost 1 base and J lost 5; bases outside the gene matches: 3. CDR3 sequence: CASSQGDRMNEKLFF. The CDR3 DNA is TGCGCCAGCAGCCAAGGGGACAGGATGAATGAAAAACTGTTTTTT.

Many counts were recorded for this clonotype. The chain has TRBV28 and TRBJ1-2, with D hard to call. From germline, CDR1 is MDHEN and CDR2 SYDVKM. The CDR3 is 12 residues long. Trimming shortened V by 5 bases and J by 4 bases, and 8 bases separated the two germline ends. For the CDR3, the DNA is TGTGCCAGCAGTCCCCTCGCCTATGGCTACACCTTC. Translation: CASSPLAYGYTF.

This clonotype was seen more than once but under ten times. J is TRBJ2-7 and V is TRBV20-1; the match to TRBD1 covers 7 bases. The germline CDR1 and CDR2 sequences are DFQATT and SNEGSKA (reference sequence). This CDR3 has 12 amino acids. V trimming: 5 bases; J trimming: 0 bases; junction bases outside the gene matches: 1. The CDR3 is CSAGDSSYEQYF. The CDR3 bases are TGCAGTGCTGGGGACAGCTCCTACGAGCAGTACTTC.

This chain connects TRBV3-1 to TRBJ2-7; TRBD1 agrees at 8 bases. The CDR3 is 16 amino acids. The V gene's germline CDR1 is LGHDT and CDR2 YNNKEL (reference sequence). The trim removed 5 bases at V and 2 bases at J, leaving 11 bases unmatched. The CDR3 region has the DNA TGTGCCAGCAGCTACCAAGTTGGGACAGGAGCCTACGAGCAGTACTTC. Translated, it gives CASSYQVGTGAYEQYF.

This clonotype was recorded at least ten times. An end of the junction differs from the germline gene, which may be a read error. The CDR3 spells CASSRTVEPLHF. In nucleotides, the CDR3 is TGTGCCAGCAGCCGGACTGTTGAACCCCTCCATTTT. The chain recombines TRBV6-2 or TRBV6-3 with TRBJ1-6, with D unclear. The CDR3 covers 12 residues. CDR1 and CDR2 from the germline V gene are MNHEY and SVGEGT.

This clonotype was counted at least ten times. The rearrangement joins TRBV4-1 to TRBJ1-2; 12 positions match TRBD1. The J segment lost 7 bases and the V segment lost 3 bases, leaving 3 bases of the junction unmatched. The germline V gene has CDR1 MGHRA and CDR2 YSYEKL. CDR3 length: 14 residues. The CDR3 loop reads CASSQGQGASGYTF. As DNA, the CDR3 is TGCGCCAGCAGCCAGGGACAGGGGGCCAGTGGCTACACCTTC.

The V call is TRBV5-4, the J call TRBJ2-7; D is ambiguous. The CDR3 length is 14 residues. V was clipped by 0 bases and J by 2 bases, with 9 bases between them. Germline V gene lookup returns CDR1 SGHNT and CDR2 YYREEE (reference sequence). The CDR3 bases are TGTGCCAGCAGCTTGGGCGAAGCTCCCTACGAGCAGTACTTC. Its protein is CASSLGEAPYEQYF.

The chain recombines TRBV7-2 with TRBJ2-1, with D possibly called TRBD1 or TRBD2 (5 bases each). Trimming took off 5 bases at V and 7 bases at J, with 18 bases between the two ends. The CDR3 contains 15 residues. Germline V lookup: CDR1 SGHTA, CDR2 FQGNSA. The CDR3 DNA is TGTGCCAGCAGCCCCCTGGGGGTTATCGGGAATGAGCAGTTCTTC. Its protein product is CASSPLGVIGNEQFF.

This clonotype was seen repeatedly, ten times or more. The chain is built from TRBV4-1 and TRBJ1-4; D might be TRBD1 (6 bases). Germline V gene sequence: CDR1 MGHRA, CDR2 YSYEKL. Trimming left V 7 bases short and J 0 bases short, with 12 bases between. The CDR3 contains 15 residues. For the CDR3, the DNA is TGCGCCAGCACCTTTACAGGGTCAACTAATGAAAAACTGTTTTTT. Protein product: CASTFTGSTNEKLFF.

The chain combines TRBV12-3 or TRBV12-4 with TRBJ2-5; 10 nucleotides line up with TRBD2. V lost 3 bases, J lost 3 bases, and 4 bases stayed unmatched. The CDR3 consists of 15 residues. CDR3 coding DNA: TGTGCCAGCAGTTTCCGTAGCGGGGGGAAAGAGACCCAGTACTTC. It codes for CASSFRSGGKETQYF.

This clonotype turned up a few times. The chain couples TRBV5-4 to TRBJ1-3; D remains unclear. The germline V and J ends were trimmed by 4 bases and 4 bases, with 9 bases remaining between them. The CDR3 runs to 13 residues. The germline V gene encodes CDR1 SGHNT and CDR2 YYREEE (reference sequence). In nucleotides, the CDR3 is TGTGCCAGCAGCCGAGAATACGGAAACACCATATATTTT. This sequence encodes CASSREYGNTIYF.

This clonotype has only a few counts. The rearrangement joins TRBV4-3 to TRBJ2-3, with unresolved D. Trimming removed 4 bases from V and 4 bases from J, with 9 bases in between. This CDR3 has 13 amino acids. Germline CDR1 and CDR2: LGHNA and YSLEER. CDR3 region: CASSPQIPDTQYF. CDR3 in DNA: TGCGCCAGCAGCCCCCAAATCCCAGATACGCAGTATTTT.

This clonotype was counted a few times. The chain recombines TRBV11-2 with TRBJ1-4; D remains ambiguous. The CDR3 totals 14 residues. Trimming cost V 4 bases and J 13 bases, with 19 bases left between them. Germline lookup yields CDR1 SGHAT and CDR2 FQNNGV. CDR3 DNA sequence: TGTGCCAGCAGCTCCTCGGGCACTCGGGGAGGACTGTTTTTT. It yields the protein CASSSSGTRGGLFF.

This clonotype was recorded a few times. This chain uses TRBV18 with TRBJ1-4, with unresolved D. The CDR3 covers 15 residues. The germline V and J ends were trimmed by 6 bases and 6 bases, with 17 bases remaining between them. In germline, CDR1 is KGHSH, CDR2 LQKENI. The CDR3 sequence is CASSPALLPDEKLFF. In DNA, the CDR3 is TGTGCCAGCTCGCCGGCCCTCTTACCAGATGAAAAACTGTTTTTT.

In its sample, this clonotype was seen a few times. V is TRBV7-9 and J is TRBJ1-1; tentatively, D is TRBD1 (5 bases). CDR3 size: 15 residues. Germline V gives CDR1 SEHNR, CDR2 FQNEAQ (reference sequence). V was shortened by 5 bases and J by 4 bases, with 17 bases between the two germline ends. In DNA form, the CDR3 reads TGTGCCAGCAGCAACTACAAAGGGGCCGGCACTGAAGCTTTCTTT. The encoded protein is CASSNYKGAGTEAFF.

The chain employs TRBV11-3 and TRBJ2-2, with no clear D. V was clipped by 5 bases and J by 4 bases, with 14 bases between them. CDR1 is SGHNT, CDR2 YENEEA, per germline. The CDR3 loop spans 15 amino acids. The CDR3 here is CASSPRPGSTGELFF. CDR3 sequence (DNA): TGTGCCAGCAGCCCCCGGCCAGGTTCCACCGGGGAGCTGTTTTTT.

This clonotype was found many times. The chain uses TRBV13 and TRBJ2-3; 11 positions match TRBD2. Germline-derived CDR1 and CDR2 are PRHDT and FYEKMQ (reference sequence). The ends lost 3 bases at V and 2 bases at J; junction bases unmatched: 7. The CDR3 extends over 17 amino acids. The CDR3 coding sequence is TGTGCCAGCAGCTTCGAGGCTAGCGGGGGGACCACAGATACGCAGTATTTT. Amino acid sequence: CASSFEASGGTTDTQYF.

The chain uses TRBV4-2 and TRBJ1-1, with D possibly matching TRBD1 (5 bases). V gave up 1 base and J gave up 1 base, with 13 bases separating them. CDR3 length: 16 amino acids. CDR1 is LGHNA and CDR2 is YNFKEQ in the germline V gene. Here the CDR3 reads CASSQAAGTSNTEAFF. The CDR3 DNA reads TGTGCCAGCAGCCAAGCAGCGGGGACCTCGAACACTGAAGCTTTCTTT.